This T cell receptor (beta chain) was recovered during a study of technical replicates of blood from a handful of donors. The CDR3 totals 14 residues. The V and J ends lost 7 bases and 3 bases respectively, with 15 bases between them. Per germline, CDR1 MNHNY and CDR2 SVGAGI (reference sequence). Clones were sequenced by immunoSEQ multiplex PCR, and TCRdb holds only the in-frame ones, with some missing. The table records about 71,000 clones, roughly 92% of them present only once. This clonotype originated in a human donor in good health. The chain is built from TRBV6-6 and TRBJ1-1, with D possibly being TRBD1 (6 bases). The sample consisted of T cells isolated from PBMCs. CDR3 in DNA: TGTGCCAGCACAAAGGACAGAGACTACACTGAAGCTTTCTTT. Amino acids: CASTKDRDYTEAFF.